These 22 T cell receptor beta chains came from one sample sequenced in a study of identifying expanded T cells in peripheral blood. Only in-frame clones appear in the TCRdb table, and some are missing; sequencing was by immunoSEQ multiplex PCR. The sample lists some 100,000 clones, about 87% seen once, with about 7.7% in the top ten. Sequenced: blood. These receptors were collected from a person aged 18-70 years in good health.

Only one count was recorded for this clone. V gene TRBV7-9 combines with J gene TRBJ2-7, with TRBD2 matching over 14 bases. The CDR3 covers 18 residues. V dropped 5 bases and J dropped 2; count of bases not matched to a gene: 11. Germline V gene lookup returns CDR1 SEHNR and CDR2 FQNEAQ (reference sequence). The CDR3 coding sequence is TGTGCCAGCAGCCTGCCCCCGGGACTAGCGGGAGTTCCCTACGAGCAGTACTTC. Translation gives CASSLPPGLAGVPYEQYF. The full variable domain, completed using reference TRBV7-9 and TRBJ2-7, is DTGVSQNPRHKITKRGQNVTFRCDPISEHNRLYWYRQTLGQGPEFLTYFQNEAQLEKSRLLSDRFSAERPKGSFSTLEIQRTEQGDSAMYLCASSLPPGLAGVPYEQYFGPGTRLTVT.

Only one count was recorded for this clone. V usage is TRBV5-1 and J usage is TRBJ2-5; TRBD2 might be the D (6 bases). The CDR3 extends over 16 amino acids. From germline, CDR1 is SGHRS and CDR2 YFSETQ. Deletions cut 5 bases from V and 7 bases from J, with 24 bases between. The CDR3 DNA sequence: TGCGCCAGCAGTCTAGATGCTAGCGTCAACACGGTGACCCAGTACTTC. Amino acid sequence: CASSLDASVNTVTQYF.

The rearrangement links TRBV7-9 to TRBJ2-5; 7 bases agree with TRBD1. CDR3 length: 14 residues. Trimming took 1 base from V and 5 from J; bases not matched to a gene: 4. From germline, CDR1 is SEHNR and CDR2 FQNEAQ (reference sequence). DNA of the CDR3: TGTGCCAGCAGCTTAGGACAGGGCGACGAGACCCAGTACTTC. Amino acid sequence: CASSLGQGDETQYF.

V and J are TRBV18 and TRBJ2-1; D is unresolved. V lost 2 bases and J lost 4, with 6 bases in between. The CDR3 totals 13 residues. Germline loops: CDR1 KGHSH, CDR2 LQKENI. CDR3 in DNA: TGTGCCAGCTCACCAGTAGGGTACAATGAGCAGTTCTTC. Protein product: CASSPVGYNEQFF.

The chain combines TRBV6-6 with TRBJ2-7, with a weak D call TRBD2 (5 bases). Germline CDR1 reads MNHNY; CDR2 reads SVGAGI (reference sequence). With 5 bases removed from V and 2 bases from J, the gap between germline ends came to 13 bases. CDR3 length: 14 residues. CDR3: CASSGGADAYEQYF. CDR3 DNA: TGTGCCAGCAGTGGAGGTGCGGACGCCTACGAGCAGTACTTC.

This rearrangement joins TRBV11-2 to TRBJ1-6; D unresolved. The V gene's germline CDR1 is SGHAT and CDR2 FQNNGV. V gave up 2 bases and J gave up 3 bases, with 8 bases separating them. The CDR3 extends over 15 amino acids. The CDR3 reads CASSLQTDYNSPLHF. As DNA, the CDR3 is TGTGCCAGCAGCTTACAAACAGACTATAATTCACCCCTCCACTTT.

The chain joins TRBV28 to TRBJ1-2, with 8 positions matching TRBD1. Germline V gene sequence: CDR1 MDHEN, CDR2 SYDVKM. The junction had 7 bases not matched to a gene; V was cut back by 6 bases and J by 4 bases. The CDR3 sequence is 14 residues long. The CDR3 DNA reads TGTGCCAGCAGCCAGACAGGGGAAATCTATGGCTACACCTTC. Protein: CASSQTGEIYGYTF.

The chain has TRBV6-6 and TRBJ2-7; D remains unclear. CDR1 is MNHNY, CDR2 SVGAGI, per germline (reference sequence). The CDR3 is 12 residues long. Trimming removed 8 bases from V and 2 bases from J, with 10 bases in between. DNA of the CDR3: TGTGCCAGCGGCTTGAGAACCTACGAGCAGTACTTC. This encodes CASGLRTYEQYF.

This clone was seen just once. The chain uses TRBV11-2 and TRBJ2-7; 9 bases map to TRBD1. The germline V gene has CDR1 SGHAT and CDR2 FQNNGV. The CDR3 consists of 15 residues. J gave up 1 base and V 5 bases, and 6 bases lay outside the gene matches. The CDR3 DNA is TGTGCCAGCAGCCCTCGGGGACAGGGTTCCTACGAGCAGTACTTC. The encoded protein is CASSPRGQGSYEQYF.

The V and J genes are TRBV18 and TRBJ2-7; 8 bases are shared with TRBD2. Germline V gene sequence: CDR1 KGHSH, CDR2 LQKENI. V lost 0 bases and J lost 1; bases outside the gene matches: 5. The length of the CDR3 is 16 residues. In DNA, the CDR3 is TGTGCCAGCTCACCACCGAGCCAGCGGGGGTCCTACGAGCAGTACTTC. Residues: CASSPPSQRGSYEQYF.

This chain uses TRBV18 with TRBJ2-5; 7 bases are shared with TRBD1. Germline CDR1 is KGHSH and CDR2 is LQKENI. The CDR3 spans 14 residues. V gave up 4 bases and J gave up 1 base; unmatched junction bases: 3. CDR3 region: CASSRDSSQETQYF. The DNA of the CDR3 is TGTGCCAGCTCACGGGACAGTAGCCAAGAGACCCAGTACTTC.

The count of this clone is one. The chain recombines TRBV2 with TRBJ2-2; D may correspond to TRBD1 or TRBD2 (5 bases each). The CDR3 is made up of 15 amino acids. V lost 8 bases, J lost 4 bases, and 17 bases lay in between. Germline V lookup: CDR1 SNHLY, CDR2 FYNNEI. CDR3 region: CASLLEGLSTGELFF. The CDR3 DNA reads as TGTGCCAGCCTATTAGAGGGGCTAAGCACCGGGGAGCTGTTTTTT.

This sequence joins TRBV5-1 and TRBJ2-1, with D perhaps TRBD2 (6 bases). Trimming left V 4 bases short and J 5 bases short, with 19 bases between. This CDR3 region has 16 residues. Germline V gene data show CDR1 as SGHRS and CDR2 as YFSETQ. Here the CDR3 reads CASSKGGSTIDNEQFF. The CDR3 nucleotides are TGCGCCAGCAGCAAGGGAGGTAGTACCATCGACAATGAGCAGTTCTTC.

The chain links TRBV7-8 to TRBJ2-4; D tentatively reads TRBD1 or TRBD2 (5 bases each). V lost 2 bases to trimming and J lost 8 bases, with 19 bases between them. The CDR3 runs to 16 residues. In germline, CDR1 is SGHVS, CDR2 FQNEAQ. The CDR3 reads CASSLNPGTSAHIQYF. The CDR3 bases are TGTGCCAGCAGCTTAAACCCCGGGACGTCGGCCCACATTCAGTACTTC.

The rearrangement links TRBV5-6 to TRBJ1-4; D is perhaps TRBD1 (5 bases). In germline, CDR1 is SGHDT, CDR2 YYEEEE. The CDR3 consists of 16 residues. With 3 bases removed from V and 7 bases from J, the gap between germline ends came to 19 bases. CDR3 in amino acids: CASSWLGAAVGEKLFF. The DNA for the CDR3 is TGTGCCAGCAGCTGGCTAGGGGCAGCCGTGGGTGAAAAACTGTTTTTT.

The chain links TRBV27 to TRBJ1-1; D is perhaps TRBD1 (6 bases). CDR1 and CDR2 (germline): MNHEY, SMNVEV (reference sequence). Trimming took off 3 bases at V and 1 base at J, with 9 bases between the two ends. The CDR3 has 14 amino acids. CDR3 loop: CASSFGTPNTEAFF. Here the CDR3 DNA reads TGTGCCAGCAGTTTCGGGACACCGAACACTGAAGCTTTCTTT.

V and J are TRBV7-7 and TRBJ2-3; no clear D gene. The V end was cut by 4 bases, the J end by 2 bases, with 10 bases between. In germline, CDR1 is SSHAT, CDR2 FNYEAQ (reference sequence). The CDR3 consists of 14 residues. The CDR3 nucleotides read TGTGCCAGCAGCTCGGGCGGTAACACAGATACGCAGTATTTT. Translated, it gives CASSSGGNTDTQYF.

The chain joins TRBV5-4 to TRBJ1-3, with 9 positions matching TRBD1. CDR3 size: 15 residues. Trimming took 4 bases from V and 4 from J; bases not matched to a gene: 6. Germline V gives CDR1 SGHNT, CDR2 YYREEE (reference sequence). The CDR3 region has the DNA TGTGCCAGCAGCCGGGACAGGGTTATAGGAAACACCATATATTTT. It translates to CASSRDRVIGNTIYF.

The chain couples TRBV29-1 to TRBJ1-2; D unresolved. There are 10 residues in the CDR3. Germline CDR1 reads SQVTM; CDR2 reads ANQGSEA. Trimming stripped 4 bases from V and 8 bases from J, with 8 bases between. The CDR3 DNA follows: TGCAGCGTTGTCGGCTTGGGCTACACCTTC. Protein: CSVVGLGYTF.

The chain has TRBV2 and TRBJ2-1; D is undetermined. In germline, CDR1 is SNHLY, CDR2 FYNNEI. This CDR3 has 17 residues. V lost 2 bases and J 7 bases, leaving 21 bases between the germline ends. The CDR3 nucleotides are TGTGCCAGCAGTGAAACCCCAAGGGCCCGATCTAGGAATGAGCAGTTCTTC. Translated, it gives CASSETPRARSRNEQFF.

The chain combines TRBV29-1 with TRBJ2-7; 9 bases agree with TRBD1. Trimming took 4 bases from V and 4 from J; bases not matched to a gene: 14. CDR3 length: 16 amino acids. From germline, CDR1 is SQVTM and CDR2 ANQGSEA. The CDR3 region has the DNA TGCAGCGTTGTTTGGGACAGGGACCTGGACTTTTACGAGCAGTACTTC. Encoded protein: CSVVWDRDLDFYEQYF.

The CDR3, as DNA: TGTGCCAGCAGTTACCGAGGCCTAACTAACGAGCAGTACTTC. Protein product: CASSYRGLTNEQYF. The chain joins TRBV6-5 to TRBJ2-7; D is ambiguous. Germline V gives CDR1 MNHEY, CDR2 SVGAGI. V lost 2 bases, J lost 5 bases, and 13 bases lay in between. The CDR3 has 14 amino acids.